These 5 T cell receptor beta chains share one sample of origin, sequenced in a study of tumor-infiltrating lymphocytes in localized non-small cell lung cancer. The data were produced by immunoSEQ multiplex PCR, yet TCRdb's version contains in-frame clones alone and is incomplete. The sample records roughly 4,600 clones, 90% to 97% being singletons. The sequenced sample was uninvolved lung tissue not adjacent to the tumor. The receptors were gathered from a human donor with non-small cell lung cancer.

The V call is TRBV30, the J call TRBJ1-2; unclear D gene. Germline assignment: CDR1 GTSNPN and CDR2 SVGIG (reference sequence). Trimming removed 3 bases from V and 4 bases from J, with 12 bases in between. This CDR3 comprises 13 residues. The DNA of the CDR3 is TGTGCCTGGAGCCCAGCCGAGGGCTATGGCTACACCTTC. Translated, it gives CAWSPAEGYGYTF.

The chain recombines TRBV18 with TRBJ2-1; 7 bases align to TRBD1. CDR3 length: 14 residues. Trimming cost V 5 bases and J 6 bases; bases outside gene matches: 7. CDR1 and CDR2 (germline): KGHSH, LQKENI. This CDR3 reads CASSGQGVFNEQFF. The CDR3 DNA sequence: TGTGCCAGCTCAGGGCAGGGGGTCTTCAATGAGCAGTTCTTC.

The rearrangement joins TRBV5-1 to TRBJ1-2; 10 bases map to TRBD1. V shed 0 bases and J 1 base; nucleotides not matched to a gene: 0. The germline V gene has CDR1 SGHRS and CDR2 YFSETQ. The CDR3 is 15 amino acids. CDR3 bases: TGCGCCAGCAGCTTGGGGGACAGGGGTAACTATGGCTACACCTTC. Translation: CASSLGDRGNYGYTF.

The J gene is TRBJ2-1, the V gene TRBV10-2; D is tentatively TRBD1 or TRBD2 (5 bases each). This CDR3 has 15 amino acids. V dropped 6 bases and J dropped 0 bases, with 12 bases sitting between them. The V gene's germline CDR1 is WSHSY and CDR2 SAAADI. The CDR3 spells CASSSGHLSYNEQFF. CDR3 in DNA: TGCGCCAGCAGCTCGGGGCACCTCTCCTACAATGAGCAGTTCTTC.

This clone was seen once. CDR3 residues: CASRLGDQPQHF. CDR3 coding DNA: TGTGCCAGCAGACTAGGGGATCAGCCCCAGCATTTT. The rearrangement uses TRBV6-5 and TRBJ1-5; a possible D gene is TRBD1 (5 bases). CDR1 is MNHEY, CDR2 SVGAGI, per germline. Trimming removed 6 bases from V and 5 bases from J, with 8 bases in between. The length of the CDR3 is 12 residues.